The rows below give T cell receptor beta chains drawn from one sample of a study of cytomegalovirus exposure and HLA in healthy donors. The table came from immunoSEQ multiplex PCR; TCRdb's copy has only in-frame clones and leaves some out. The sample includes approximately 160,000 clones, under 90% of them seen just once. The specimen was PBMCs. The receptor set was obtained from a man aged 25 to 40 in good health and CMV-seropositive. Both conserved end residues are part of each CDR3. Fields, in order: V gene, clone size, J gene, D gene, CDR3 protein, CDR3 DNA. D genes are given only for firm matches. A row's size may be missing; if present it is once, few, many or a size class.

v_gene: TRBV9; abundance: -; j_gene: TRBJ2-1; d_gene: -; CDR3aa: CASAVVGGGPNEQFF; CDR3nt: TGTGCCAGCGCGGTAGTTGGGGGGGGGCCTAATGAGCAGTTCTTC
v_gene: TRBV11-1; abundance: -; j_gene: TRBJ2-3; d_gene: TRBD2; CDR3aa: CASSLAGRETDTQYF; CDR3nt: TGTGCCAGCAGCTTAGCCGGGAGGGAGACAGATACGCAGTATTTT
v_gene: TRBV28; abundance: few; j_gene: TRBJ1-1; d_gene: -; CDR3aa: CASHTGNTEAFF; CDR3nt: TGTGCCAGCCATACGGGGAACACTGAAGCTTTCTTT
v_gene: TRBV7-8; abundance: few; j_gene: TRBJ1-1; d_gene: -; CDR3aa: CASSLNREGTEAFF; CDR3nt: TGTGCCAGCAGCTTAAACAGGGAAGGCACTGAAGCTTTCTTT
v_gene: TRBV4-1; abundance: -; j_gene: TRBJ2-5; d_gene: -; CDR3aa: CASSQPGSTETQYF; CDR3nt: TGCGCCAGCAGCCAACCCGGGAGTACAGAGACCCAGTACTTC
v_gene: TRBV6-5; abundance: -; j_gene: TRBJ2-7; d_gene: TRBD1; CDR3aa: CASSLTGDSYEQYF; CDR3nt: TGTGCCAGCAGTCTAACAGGGGACTCCTACGAGCAGTACTTC
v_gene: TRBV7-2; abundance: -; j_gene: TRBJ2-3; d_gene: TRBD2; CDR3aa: CASSFTSGYTDTQYF; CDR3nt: TGTGCCAGCAGCTTTACTAGCGGATACACAGATACGCAGTATTTT
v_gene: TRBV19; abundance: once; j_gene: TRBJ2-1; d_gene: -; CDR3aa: CASSIWDRGDEQFF; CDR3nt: TGTGCCAGTAGTATATGGGACCGCGGGGATGAGCAGTTCTTC
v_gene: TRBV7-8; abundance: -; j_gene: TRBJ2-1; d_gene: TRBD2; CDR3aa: CASSRSGTSYNEQFF; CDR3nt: TGTGCCAGCAGCCGTAGCGGGACGTCCTACAATGAGCAGTTCTTC
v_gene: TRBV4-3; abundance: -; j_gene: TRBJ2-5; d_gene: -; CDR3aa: CASSQGRGDWETQYF; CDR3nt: TGCGCCAGCAGCCAGGGGCGTGGGGATTGGGAGACCCAGTACTTC
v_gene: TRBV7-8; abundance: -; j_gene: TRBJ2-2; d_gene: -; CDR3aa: CASLLQVATGELFF; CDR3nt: TGTGCCAGCCTACTTCAGGTGGCCACCGGGGAGCTGTTTTTT
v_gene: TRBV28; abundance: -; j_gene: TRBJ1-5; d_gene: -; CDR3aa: CASSPTGNSNQPQHF; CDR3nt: TGTGCCAGCAGTCCGACAGGCAATAGCAATCAGCCCCAGCATTTT
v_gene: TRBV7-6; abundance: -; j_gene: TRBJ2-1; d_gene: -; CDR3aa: CASSPRLGDSYNEQFF; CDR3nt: TGTGCCAGCAGCCCGAGGCTAGGGGACTCCTACAATGAGCAGTTCTTC
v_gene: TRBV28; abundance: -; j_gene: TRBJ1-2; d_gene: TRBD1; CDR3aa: CASSLFRDSLPSGGYTF; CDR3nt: TGTGCCAGCAGTTTATTCCGGGACAGCTTACCCAGTGGTGGCTACACCTTC
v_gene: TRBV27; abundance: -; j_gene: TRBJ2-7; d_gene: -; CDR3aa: CASSPLAQGYEQYF; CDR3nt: TGTGCCAGCAGTCCACTCGCACAGGGCTACGAGCAGTACTTC
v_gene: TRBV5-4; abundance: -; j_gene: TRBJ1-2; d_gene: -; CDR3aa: CASSQVAGYGYTF; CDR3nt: TGTGCCAGCAGCCAGGTGGCGGGCTATGGCTACACCTTC
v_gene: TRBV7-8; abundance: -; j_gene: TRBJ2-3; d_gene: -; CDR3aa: CASSPGVAGAPDTQYF; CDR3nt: TGTGCCAGCAGCCCAGGGGTGGCGGGGGCCCCAGATACGCAGTATTTT
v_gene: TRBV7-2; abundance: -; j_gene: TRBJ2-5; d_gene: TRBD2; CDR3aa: CASSPGGGSGETQYF; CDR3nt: TGTGCCAGCAGCCCCGGGGGGGGATCGGGGGAGACCCAGTACTTC
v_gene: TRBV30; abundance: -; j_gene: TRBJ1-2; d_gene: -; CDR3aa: CAWNWGVDGYTF; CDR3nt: TGTGCCTGGAATTGGGGGGTGGATGGCTACACCTTC
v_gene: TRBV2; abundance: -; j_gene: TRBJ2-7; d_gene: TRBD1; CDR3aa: CASSEYLGQGAYEQYF; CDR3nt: TGTGCCAGCAGTGAGTACTTGGGACAGGGCGCCTACGAGCAGTACTTC
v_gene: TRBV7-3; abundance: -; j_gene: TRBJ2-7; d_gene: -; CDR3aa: CASRVSGIRTYEQYF; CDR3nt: TGTGCCAGCAGGGTGTCCGGGATCCGCACATACGAGCAGTACTTC
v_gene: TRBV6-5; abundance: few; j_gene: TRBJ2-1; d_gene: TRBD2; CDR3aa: CASSRDPGGNNEQFF; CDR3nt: TGTGCCAGCAGCCGGGACCCGGGGGGGAACAATGAGCAGTTCTTC
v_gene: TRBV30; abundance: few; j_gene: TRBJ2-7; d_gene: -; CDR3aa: CAWSGPPPGHKNEQYF; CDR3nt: TGTGCCTGGAGTGGCCCTCCCCCGGGACACAAAAACGAGCAGTACTTC
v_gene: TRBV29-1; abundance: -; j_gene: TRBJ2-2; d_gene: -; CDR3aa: CSVVESGGAAGELFF; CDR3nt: TGCAGCGTTGTCGAGTCGGGGGGCGCGGCCGGGGAGCTGTTTTTT
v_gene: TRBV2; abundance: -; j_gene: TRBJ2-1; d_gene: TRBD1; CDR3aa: CASSAQPGGHNEQFF; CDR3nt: TGTGCCAGCAGTGCTCAGCCAGGGGGACACAATGAGCAGTTCTTC
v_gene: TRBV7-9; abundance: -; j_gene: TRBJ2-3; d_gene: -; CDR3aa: CASSLGLPQGADTQYF; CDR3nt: TGTGCCAGCAGCTTAGGCCTCCCCCAGGGTGCAGATACGCAGTATTTT
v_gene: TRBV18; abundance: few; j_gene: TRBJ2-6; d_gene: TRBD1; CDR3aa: CASSRGQHSGANVLTF; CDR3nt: TGTGCCAGCTCACGGGGACAGCACTCTGGGGCCAACGTCCTGACTTTC
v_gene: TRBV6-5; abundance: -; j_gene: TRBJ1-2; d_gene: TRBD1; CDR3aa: CASSYRGPNYGYTF; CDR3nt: TGTGCCAGCAGTTACAGGGGGCCAAACTATGGCTACACCTTC
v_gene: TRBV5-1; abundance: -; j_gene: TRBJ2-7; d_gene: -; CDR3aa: CASSPAEGGGTYEQYF; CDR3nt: TGCGCCAGCAGCCCCGCCGAGGGAGGGGGGACCTACGAGCAGTACTTC
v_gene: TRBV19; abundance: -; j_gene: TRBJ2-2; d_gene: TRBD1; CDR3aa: CASRNTRTGWNTGELFF; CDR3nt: TGTGCCAGTAGGAACACTAGGACAGGGTGGAACACCGGGGAGCTGTTTTTT
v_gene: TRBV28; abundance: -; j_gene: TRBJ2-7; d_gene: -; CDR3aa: CASSPSAAYSYEQYF; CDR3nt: TGTGCCAGCAGTCCCTCGGCGGCCTATTCCTACGAGCAGTACTTC
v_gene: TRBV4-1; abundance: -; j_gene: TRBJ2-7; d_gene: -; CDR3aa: CASSQDWQGREQYF; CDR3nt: TGCGCCAGCAGCCAAGATTGGCAGGGGCGCGAGCAGTACTTC
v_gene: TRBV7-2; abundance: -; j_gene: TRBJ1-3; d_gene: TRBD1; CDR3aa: CASSPMTGARNTIYF; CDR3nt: TGTGCCAGCAGCCCGATGACAGGGGCGAGAAACACCATATATTTT
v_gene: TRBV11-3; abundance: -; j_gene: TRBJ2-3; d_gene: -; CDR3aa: CASSLGPGGTDTQYF; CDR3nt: TGTGCCAGCAGCTTAGGGCCAGGGGGCACAGATACGCAGTATTTT
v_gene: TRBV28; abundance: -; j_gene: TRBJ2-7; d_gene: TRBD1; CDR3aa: CASSLSGTVGYEQYF; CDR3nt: TGTGCCAGCAGTTTATCCGGGACAGTCGGCTACGAGCAGTACTTC
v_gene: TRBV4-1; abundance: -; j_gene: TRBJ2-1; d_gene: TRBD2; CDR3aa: CASSQLLLGLAERNEQFF; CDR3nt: TGCGCCAGCAGCCAACTTCTCCTCGGACTAGCGGAAAGAAATGAGCAGTTCTTC
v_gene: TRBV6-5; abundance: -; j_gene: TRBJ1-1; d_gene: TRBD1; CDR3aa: CASQGQLNTEAFF; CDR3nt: TGTGCCAGCCAGGGACAGCTGAACACTGAAGCTTTCTTT
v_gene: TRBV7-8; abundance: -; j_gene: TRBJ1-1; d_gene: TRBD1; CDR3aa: CASSFQGAVNTEAFF; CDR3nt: TGTGCCAGCAGCTTTCAGGGGGCCGTGAACACTGAAGCTTTCTTT
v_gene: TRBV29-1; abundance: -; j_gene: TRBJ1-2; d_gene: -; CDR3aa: CSVGIGWQHTF; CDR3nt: TGCAGCGTCGGGATAGGTTGGCAGCACACCTTC
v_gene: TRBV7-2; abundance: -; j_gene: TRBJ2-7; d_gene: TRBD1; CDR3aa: CASSPSGQGASYEQYF; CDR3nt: TGTGCCAGCAGCCCCTCTGGACAGGGCGCTAGCTACGAGCAGTACTTC
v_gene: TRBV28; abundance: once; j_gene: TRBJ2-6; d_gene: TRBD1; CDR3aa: CASSTGGSGANVLTF; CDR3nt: TGTGCCAGCAGTACAGGGGGCTCTGGGGCCAACGTCCTGACTTTC
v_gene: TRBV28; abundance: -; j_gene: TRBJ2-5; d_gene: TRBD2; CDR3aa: CASSTLTSGGAETQYF; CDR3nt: TGTGCCAGCAGCACTTTGACTAGCGGGGGGGCAGAGACCCAGTACTTC
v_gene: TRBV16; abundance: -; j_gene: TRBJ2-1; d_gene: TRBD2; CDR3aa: CASSQAGDPPGGQFF; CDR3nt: TGTGCCAGCAGCCAAGCGGGGGACCCTCCCGGCGGGCAGTTCTTC
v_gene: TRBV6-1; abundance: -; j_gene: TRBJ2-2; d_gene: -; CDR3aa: CASSGPPSYGELFF; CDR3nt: TGTGCCAGCAGTGGCCCACCTAGTTACGGGGAGCTGTTTTTT
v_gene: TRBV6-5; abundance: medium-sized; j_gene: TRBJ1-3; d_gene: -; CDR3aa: CASSYSSEVSGNTIYF; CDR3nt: TGTGCCAGCAGTTACTCGAGTGAAGTATCTGGAAACACCATATATTTT
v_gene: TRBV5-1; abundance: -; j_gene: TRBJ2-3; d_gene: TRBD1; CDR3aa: CASSLATGGERTDTQYF; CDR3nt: TGCGCCAGCAGCTTGGCCACAGGGGGAGAGCGCACAGATACGCAGTATTTT
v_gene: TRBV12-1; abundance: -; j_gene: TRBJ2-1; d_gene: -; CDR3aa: CASSFEAGEFEQFF; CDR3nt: TGTGCCAGCAGCTTTGAGGCGGGAGAATTTGAGCAGTTCTTC
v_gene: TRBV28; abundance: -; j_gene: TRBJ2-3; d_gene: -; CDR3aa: CASRSDNTPQYF; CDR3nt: TGTGCCAGCAGATCCGACAACACCCCGCAGTATTTT
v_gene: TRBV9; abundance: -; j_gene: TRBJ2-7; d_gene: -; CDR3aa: CASSVGWESGAYEQYF; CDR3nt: TGTGCCAGCAGCGTAGGATGGGAATCGGGGGCCTACGAGCAGTACTTC
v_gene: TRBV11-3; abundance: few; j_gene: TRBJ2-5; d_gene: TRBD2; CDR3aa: CASSRGRTSGETQYF; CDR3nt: TGTGCCAGCAGCCGGGGCCGAACTAGCGGAGAGACCCAGTACTTC
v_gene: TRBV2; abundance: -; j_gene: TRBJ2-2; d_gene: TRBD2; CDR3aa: CASSYTLTGTSGGGTGELFF; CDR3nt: TGTGCCAGCAGTTACACCCTTACCGGGACTAGCGGGGGGGGCACCGGGGAGCTGTTTTTT
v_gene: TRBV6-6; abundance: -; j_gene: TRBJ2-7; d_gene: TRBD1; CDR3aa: CASSQTGGAGEQYF; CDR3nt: TGTGCCAGCAGCCAGACAGGGGGCGCGGGCGAGCAGTACTTC
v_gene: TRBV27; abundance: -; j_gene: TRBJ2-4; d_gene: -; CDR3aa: CASSRSRAGNIQYF; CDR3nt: TGTGCCAGCAGCAGATCTAGGGCAGGGAACATTCAGTACTTC
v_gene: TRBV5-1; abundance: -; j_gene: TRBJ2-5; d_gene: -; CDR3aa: CASSLMTGAETQYF; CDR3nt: TGCGCCAGCAGCTTGATGACAGGTGCAGAGACCCAGTACTTC
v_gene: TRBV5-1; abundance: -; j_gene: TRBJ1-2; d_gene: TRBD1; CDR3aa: CASSSIDRGNYGYTF; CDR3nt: TGCGCCAGCAGCTCTATAGACAGGGGCAACTATGGCTACACCTTC